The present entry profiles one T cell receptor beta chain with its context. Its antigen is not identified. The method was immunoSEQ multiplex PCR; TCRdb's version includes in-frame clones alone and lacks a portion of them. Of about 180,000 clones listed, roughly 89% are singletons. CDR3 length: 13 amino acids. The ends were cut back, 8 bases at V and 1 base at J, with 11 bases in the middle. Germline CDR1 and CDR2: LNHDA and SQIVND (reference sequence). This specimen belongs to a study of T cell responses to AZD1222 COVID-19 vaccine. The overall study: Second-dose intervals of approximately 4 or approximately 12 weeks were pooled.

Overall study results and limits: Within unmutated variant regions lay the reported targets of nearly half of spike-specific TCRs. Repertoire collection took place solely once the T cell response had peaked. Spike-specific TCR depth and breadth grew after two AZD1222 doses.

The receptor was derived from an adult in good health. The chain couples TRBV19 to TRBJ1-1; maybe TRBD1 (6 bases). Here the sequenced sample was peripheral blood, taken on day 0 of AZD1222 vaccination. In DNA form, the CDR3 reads TGTGCCAGTGGTCCCAGGGGGAACACTGAAGCTTTCTTT. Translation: CASGPRGNTEAFF.